This TCR beta chain was documented in a study of T cell responses to AZD1222 COVID-19 vaccine. The CDR3 runs to 17 residues. The V segment lost 6 bases and the J segment 2 bases; nucleotides outside the gene matches: 11. The germline V gene has CDR1 MDHEN and CDR2 SYDVKM. The protocol was immunoSEQ multiplex PCR, while the TCRdb copy is restricted to in-frame clones and leaves out a portion. The sample contains just under 80,000 clones, 92% of which appear only once. This receptor was taken from an adult who received the AZD1222 COVID-19 vaccine. This chain joins TRBV28 and TRBJ1-5, with TRBD1 matching over 9 bases. The sequencing used peripheral blood, collected 28 days after the second AZD1222 dose. CDR3: CASRGTGFVLGNQPQHF. CDR3 DNA sequence: TGTGCCAGCAGGGGGACAGGGTTTGTCTTAGGCAATCAGCCCCAGCATTTT.